This T cell receptor (beta chain) was documented in a study of blood T cell repertoires in COVID-19. The CDR3 runs 13 residues. V was trimmed by 4 bases and J by 6 bases, leaving 13 bases between them. Germline CDR1 KGHSY, CDR2 FQNENV. Here immunoSEQ multiplex PCR was the method, and the copy in TCRdb shows in-frame clones only, minus some. The repertoire holds 140,000 to 150,000 clones, with over 70% as singletons. This clone was counted a single time. This chain joins TRBV16 and TRBJ2-7; weak D call: TRBD2 (6 bases). Input material: peripheral blood. The source of this sequence is a human donor in a cohort sampled during active COVID-19. Here the CDR3 reads CASSPGGAGEQYF. DNA of the CDR3: TGTGCCAGCAGCCCGGGTGGAGCGGGCGAGCAGTACTTC.